This T cell receptor (beta chain) was captured by sequencing in a study of vaccination and CD4 T cells after COVID-19. Sequencing of DNA taken from cultured CD4+ T cells relied on the Oncomine TCR Beta short-read assay. TCRdb reprocessed the PCR reads with MiXCR, giving one entry per CDR3 protein. The sample records tens of thousands of distinct CDR3 sequences, roughly 27% being singletons. This clonotype was recorded a few times. Antigen specificity is unknown. Broader study findings: Vaccine-specific clones numbering 304 of 307 showed spike mono-reactivity in convalescent patients. The median number of SARS-CoV-2-reactive clonotypes increased from around 21 to 38, a change that did not reach significance.

Trimming took 6 bases from V and 5 from J; bases not matched to a gene: 11. CDR3 size: 15 residues. CDR1 and CDR2 from the germline V gene are MNHNS and SASEGT. The sample's time point: late sampling 161 to 241 days after vaccination in three convalescent patients. Treatment specified: roughly 10-day PBMC culture with coronavirus spike peptide pools or control peptides (ViraFEST assay). Peptide-pool expansion of antigen-specific T cells preceded TCR sequencing in ViraFEST. IL-2 at around 10 IU/ml and peptide pools at roughly 10 ug/ml were added to PBMCs cultured at about 2 million per well. This sample comprised CD4+ T cells from blood, cultured in vitro, obtained about 7 months after SARS-CoV-2 vaccination. This chain connects TRBV6-1 to TRBJ2-7, with 9 bases aligning to TRBD2. The TCR comes from a human donor who had recovered from COVID-19. The CDR3 sequence is CASRPGLASRDEQYF. CDR3 in DNA: TGTGCCAGCAGACCGGGACTAGCATCTCGCGACGAGCAGTACTTC.